This is a list of T cell receptor beta chains from one sample in a study of cytomegalovirus exposure and HLA in healthy donors. Clones were read by immunoSEQ multiplex PCR, and TCRdb kept only the in-frame ones, dropping some. The sample lists around 180,000 clones, approximately 81% occurring once. Sequenced material: PBMCs. The receptors shown here come from a boy aged 10-17 years in good health and CMV-seronegative. CDR3s include the opening cysteine and the closing phenylalanine or tryptophan. The order of the fields is clone size, V gene, J gene, D gene, CDR3 protein, CDR3 DNA. The D gene is left open where the match is weak. A row's size may be missing; if present it is once, few, many or a size class.

.	TRBV2	TRBJ1-4	TRBD1	CASRSLTGVATNEKLFF	TGTGCCAGCAGGAGTCTGACAGGGGTCGCAACTAATGAAAAACTGTTTTTT
.	TRBV11-2	TRBJ2-7	TRBD2	CASSPRALAGGPSSYEQYF	TGTGCCAGCAGCCCTCGGGCACTAGCGGGAGGTCCTAGCTCCTACGAGCAGTACTTC
.	TRBV15	TRBJ2-7	TRBD1	CATSRDRGLEQYF	TGTGCCACCTCCCGGGACAGGGGTCTCGAGCAGTACTTC
.	TRBV6-4	TRBJ2-3	TRBD2	CASSVAGGVDTQYF	TGTGCCAGCAGTGTAGCGGGAGGTGTCGATACGCAGTATTTT
.	TRBV2	TRBJ1-1	TRBD1	CASRATGQGSEAFF	TGTGCCAGCAGGGCAACGGGACAGGGATCTGAAGCTTTCTTT
.	TRBV29-1	TRBJ2-7	.	CSVESESSLYEQYF	TGCAGCGTTGAATCCGAGTCTTCCCTCTACGAGCAGTACTTC
.	TRBV4-1	TRBJ2-7	.	CASSQDRGPFPYEQYF	TGCGCCAGCAGCCAAGATAGAGGGCCGTTCCCCTACGAGCAGTACTTC
once	TRBV7-2	TRBJ1-2	.	CASSLTTGNGYTF	TGTGCCAGCAGCTTAACGACAGGAAATGGCTACACCTTC
few	TRBV2	TRBJ1-5	.	CASSEGRAGGNQPQHF	TGTGCCAGCAGTGAAGGGAGGGCGGGAGGCAATCAGCCCCAGCATTTT
.	TRBV4-1	TRBJ2-1	TRBD2	CASSRGLAGGPYEQFF	TGCGCCAGCAGCCGAGGACTAGCGGGAGGGCCCTATGAGCAGTTCTTC
.	TRBV6-6	TRBJ1-6	.	CASSYAQGPNSPLHF	TGTGCCAGCAGTTACGCACAGGGACCGAATTCACCCCTCCACTTT
.	TRBV30	TRBJ2-3	TRBD1	CAWSVPRTWNTGECTDTQYF	TGTGCCTGGAGTGTTCCCCGGACGTGGAATACAGGGGAATGCACAGATACGCAGTATTTT
.	TRBV7-9	TRBJ1-5	TRBD1	CASSAQGARQPQHF	TGTGCCAGCAGCGCTCAGGGGGCGAGGCAGCCCCAGCATTTT
.	TRBV7-2	TRBJ2-7	.	CASSLGAVSYEQYF	TGTGCCAGCAGCTTAGGGGCCGTCTCCTACGAGCAGTACTTC
.	TRBV6-1	TRBJ1-1	.	CASSEGGRTEAFF	TGTGCCAGCAGTGAGGGGGGGCGGACTGAAGCTTTCTTT
.	TRBV28	TRBJ2-2	TRBD1	CASSLSLTGETGELFF	TGTGCCAGCAGTTTATCACTGACAGGGGAGACCGGGGAGCTGTTTTTT
.	TRBV27	TRBJ1-1	.	CASSQQGMNTEAFF	TGTGCCAGCAGCCAACAGGGAATGAACACTGAAGCTTTCTTT
.	TRBV19	TRBJ1-2	TRBD1	CASSGGRGRWGYTF	TGTGCCAGTAGCGGTGGCAGGGGGCGGTGGGGCTACACCTTC
.	TRBV11-2	TRBJ2-7	TRBD2	CASSLVEAGGEQYF	TGTGCCAGCAGCTTAGTTGAAGCGGGGGGCGAGCAGTACTTC
.	TRBV5-1	TRBJ2-7	TRBD2	CASSGTSGTREGIEQYF	TGCGCCAGCAGTGGGACTAGCGGGACCCGCGAGGGAATAGAGCAGTACTTC
.	TRBV5-1	TRBJ2-3	TRBD1	CASSLKGFPLQGGQDTQYF	TGCGCCAGCAGCTTGAAGGGTTTCCCCCTACAGGGGGGTCAAGATACGCAGTATTTT
few	TRBV6-1	TRBJ2-3	.	CASSDFIAVGKDTQYF	TGTGCCAGCAGTGACTTTATAGCGGTTGGTAAAGATACGCAGTATTTT
.	TRBV6-1	TRBJ1-2	.	CASSEARGSGGGGGYTF	TGTGCCAGCAGTGAAGCTAGGGGGAGCGGTGGTGGTGGGGGCTACACCTTC
.	TRBV29-1	TRBJ2-3	TRBD2	CSVDGGLAGVTQYF	TGCAGCGTAGACGGGGGACTAGCGGGAGTTACGCAGTATTTT
.	TRBV15	TRBJ2-7	.	CATSRDRGSYEQYF	TGTGCCACCAGCAGAGATAGGGGGTCCTACGAGCAGTACTTC
.	TRBV5-6	TRBJ1-2	TRBD1	CASSLGRDRANYGYTF	TGTGCCAGCAGCTTGGGCCGGGACAGGGCTAACTATGGCTACACCTTC
.	TRBV5-1	TRBJ1-2	TRBD1	CASSSSGTGGGGYTF	TGCGCCAGCAGCTCGTCCGGGACAGGGGGCGGTGGCTACACCTTC
.	TRBV13	TRBJ2-1	TRBD2	CASSPGMASGGDEQFF	TGTGCCAGCAGCCCCGGGATGGCTAGCGGGGGGGATGAGCAGTTCTTC
.	TRBV5-6	TRBJ2-5	.	CASSLVPDKETQYF	TGTGCCAGCAGCTTGGTGCCGGACAAAGAGACCCAGTACTTC
.	TRBV7-2	TRBJ2-3	TRBD1	CASSLGGGATDTQYF	TGTGCCAGCAGCTTAGGAGGGGGCGCGACAGATACGCAGTATTTT
.	TRBV13	TRBJ2-3	TRBD1	CASSLGDRGELLQYF	TGTGCCAGCAGCTTAGGGGACAGGGGGGAACTTCTCCAGTATTTT
few	TRBV10-1	TRBJ2-5	TRBD2	CASTGLVGGTQYF	TGCGCCAGCACTGGACTAGTAGGTGGGACCCAGTACTTC
once	TRBV7-2	TRBJ1-6	TRBD1	CASSLATGHSYNSPLHF	TGTGCCAGCAGCTTAGCGACAGGGCACTCCTATAATTCACCCCTCCACTTT
.	TRBV30	TRBJ1-1	TRBD1	CAWRQQGPIPSMNTEAFF	TGTGCCTGGAGGCAACAGGGGCCTATACCTAGTATGAACACTGAAGCTTTCTTT
.	TRBV6-4	TRBJ1-5	.	CASSDQGGQPQHF	TGTGCCAGCAGTGACCAGGGAGGCCAGCCCCAGCATTTT
once	TRBV11-2	TRBJ1-4	TRBD1	CASSSKPRGKDEKLFF	TGTGCCAGCAGCTCAAAACCCAGGGGGAAGGATGAAAAACTGTTTTTT
once	TRBV7-7	TRBJ2-5	.	CASSPGGGGALETQYF	TGTGCTAGCAGCCCCGGGGGAGGGGGGGCCCTTGAGACCCAGTACTTC
.	TRBV11-2	TRBJ2-1	.	CASSLTGGNEQFF	TGTGCCAGCAGCTTAACGGGTGGGAATGAGCAGTTCTTC
.	TRBV4-1	TRBJ1-5	.	CASSQTGGQPRHF	TGCGCCAGCAGCCAAACGGGGGGTCAGCCCCGGCATTTT
.	TRBV7-2	TRBJ2-1	TRBD2	CASRPTSGSDFF	TGTGCCAGCAGACCAACTAGCGGGAGTGATTTCTTC
.	TRBV27	TRBJ2-7	.	CASSRGGGSGSYEQYF	TGTGCCAGCAGTCGAGGGGGGGGATCGGGCTCCTACGAGCAGTACTTC
.	TRBV27	TRBJ1-5	.	CASSSYTGEEPQHF	TGTGCCAGCAGTTCATACACCGGGGAGGAGCCCCAGCATTTT
.	TRBV6-1	TRBJ2-7	.	CASRNREGYEQYF	TGTGCCAGCAGAAACAGGGAGGGCTACGAGCAGTACTTC
.	TRBV7-2	TRBJ1-2	.	CASSLMGGDYGYTF	TGTGCCAGCAGCTTAATGGGAGGGGACTATGGCTACACCTTC
.	TRBV7-3	TRBJ2-7	TRBD1	CASSLTGDRTYEQYF	TGTGCCAGCAGCTTAACAGGGGACAGGACCTACGAGCAGTACTTC
.	TRBV4-1	TRBJ1-4	TRBD1	CASSQEGGDIRKLFF	TGCGCCAGCAGCCAAGAAGGGGGCGACATACGGAAACTGTTTTTT
few	TRBV2	TRBJ1-1	.	CARGSFTEAFF	TGTGCCAGGGGCAGCTTCACTGAAGCTTTCTTT
.	TRBV6-1	TRBJ1-1	.	CASQFISTALEAFF	TGTGCCAGCCAGTTCATCTCGACAGCCCTTGAAGCTTTCTTT